A single sample gave rise to the 2 T cell receptor beta chains below, sequenced in a study of cytomegalovirus exposure and HLA in healthy donors (dated by TCRdb to the late 2010s). The library was built by means of the immunoSEQ multiplex PCR assay. A mixture of 60 forward primers for TCR Vbeta segments and 13 reverse primers for TCR Jbeta segments was used in the multiplex PCR. Drawn from immuneACCESS, this table holds only the in-frame rearrangements with V and J called that TCRdb kept. Clones are partly lost; checked studies trace under half to an unresolved V gene and leave the rest unexplained. The table for this sample lists roughly 110,000 clones; 65% to 85% of them were counted only once. The leading ten clones occupy around 2.6% of the sample. Sequenced: PBMCs. The source is a woman aged 18-35 years in good health and CMV-seronegative.

The chain uses TRBV2 and TRBJ2-7, with 8 bases fitting TRBD2. The CDR3 has 14 residues. The V segment lost 6 bases and the J segment 4 bases; nucleotides outside the gene matches: 8. Germline loops: CDR1 SNHLY, CDR2 FYNNEI. The CDR3 DNA follows: TGTGCCAGCAGCCTTACTAGCGGCCCGTACGAGCAGTACTTC. Translation gives CASSLTSGPYEQYF.

A few counts support this clone. The chain recombines TRBV5-1 with TRBJ2-6; D ambiguous. This CDR3 region has 15 residues. Germline lookup yields CDR1 SGHRS and CDR2 YFSETQ. V shed 0 bases and J shed 4 bases, with 8 bases lying between them. The CDR3 DNA follows: TGCGCCAGCAGCTTGGACTTTCCGGGGGCCAACGTCCTGACTTTC. Translation: CASSLDFPGANVLTF.